The present T cell receptor (beta chain) was sequenced within a study of blood T cell repertoires in COVID-19. Germline loops: CDR1 SNHLY, CDR2 FYNNEI. The CDR3 runs 14 residues. V gave up 3 bases and J gave up 6 bases, with 11 bases separating them. The repertoire was sequenced with immunoSEQ multiplex PCR; TCRdb's copy has only in-frame clones and lacks some. Of around 31,000 clones listed, roughly nine tenths are singletons. The sequenced sample was peripheral blood. The receptor comes from a man older than 75 with acute or convalescent COVID-19. This chain uses TRBV2 with TRBJ1-4, with a weak D call TRBD1 (5 bases). The CDR3 coding sequence is TGTGCCAGCAGTGAGCAGGGTCTACATGAAAAACTGTTTTTT. It yields the protein CASSEQGLHEKLFF. The entire variable domain, with the rest obtained from reference TRBV2 and TRBJ1-4, is as follows: EPEVTQTPSHQVTQMGQEVILRCVPISNHLYFYWYRQILGQKVEFLVSFYNNEISEKSEIFDDQFSVERPDGSNFTLKIRSTKLEDSAMYFCASSEQGLHEKLFFGSGTQLSVL.